Sequencing of this T cell receptor beta chain was carried out in a study of T cells in localized non-small cell lung cancer. The CDR3 consists of 14 residues. Germline V gene sequence: CDR1 MNHEY, CDR2 SVGAGI. Trimming cost V 7 bases and J 7 bases, with 14 bases left between them. Study conclusions and caveats: Greater blood T cell density accompanied longer overall survival.

This clone has just one count. What it binds is not known. The repertoire was sequenced with immunoSEQ multiplex PCR; TCRdb's copy has only in-frame clones and lacks some. Of about 24,000 clones listed, approximately 83% are singletons. The V gene is TRBV6-5, the J gene TRBJ1-6, with D possibly being TRBD1 (5 bases). This clonotype originated in a male donor aged 60 or older with stage II squamous cell lung carcinoma. The sequencing here drew on peripheral blood, taken before any cancer treatment. DNA of the CDR3: TGTGCCAGCACCACGAGACAGACAAATTCACCCCTCCACTTT. Protein product: CASTTRQTNSPLHF.